Below are 20 T cell receptor beta chains sequenced from a single sample in a study of blood T cell repertoires in COVID-19. Clones were sequenced by immunoSEQ multiplex PCR, and TCRdb holds only the in-frame ones, with some missing. The sample has around 70,000 clones, roughly nine tenths seen once; the top ten hold about 9.2%. The sequencing input was peripheral blood. The receptors shown here come from an elderly man with acute or convalescent COVID-19.

Worth noting for this clone: The sample holds other DNA sequences that translate to the same CDR3. This chain uses TRBV12-3 or TRBV12-4 with TRBJ1-2, with a weak D call TRBD1 (6 bases). V was shortened by 4 bases and J by 5 bases, with 8 bases between the two germline ends. The CDR3 extends over 12 amino acids. DNA of the CDR3: TGTGCCAGCAGTTCCACAGGGTATGGCTACACCTTC. It is translated as CASSSTGYGYTF.

In its sample, this clone was seen once. This chain connects TRBV30 to TRBJ1-3, with D possibly being TRBD1 (5 bases). V was pared by 1 base and J by 5 bases, with 12 bases between. Looked up from germline, CDR1 is GTSNPN and CDR2 is SVGIG (reference sequence). The CDR3 runs to 14 residues. CDR3 sequence reads: CAWSAGQSRNTIYF. CDR3 nucleotides: TGTGCCTGGAGTGCAGGGCAGAGTCGAAACACCATATATTTT.

The chain carries TRBV3-1 (or the pseudogene TRBV3-2) and TRBJ2-7; D unclear. Germline V gene data show CDR1 as LGHDT and CDR2 as YNNKEL (reference sequence). Trimming shortened V by 1 base and J by 2 bases, and 9 bases separated the two germline ends. The CDR3 consists of 14 residues. The CDR3 nucleotides are TGTGCCAGCAGCCAAGGCGGCGCCCCCTACGAGCAGTACTTC. Its translation: CASSQGGAPYEQYF.

The chain has TRBV6-5 and TRBJ1-3, with TRBD1 matching over 8 bases. The CDR3 totals 16 residues. The germline V gene has CDR1 MNHEY and CDR2 SVGAGI. Trimming took 0 bases from V and 4 from J; bases not matched to a gene: 5. The CDR3 protein is CASSYSNQGAGNTIYF. In DNA, the CDR3 is TGTGCCAGCAGTTACTCTAACCAGGGGGCAGGAAACACCATATATTTT.

The chain is built from TRBV10-3 and TRBJ2-1; tentative D call: TRBD1 (5 bases). Per the germline V gene, CDR1 is ENHRY and CDR2 is SYGVKD. The CDR3 contains 13 residues. V dropped 10 bases and J dropped 10 bases, with 20 bases sitting between them. CDR3 sequence: CATRFLGAEEQFF. In nucleotides, the CDR3 is TGTGCCACACGATTCCTAGGGGCGGAAGAGCAGTTCTTC.

V usage is TRBV2 and J usage is TRBJ2-3; TRBD1 matches at 8 bases. The junction had 8 bases not matched to a gene; V was cut back by 6 bases and J by 3 bases. Germline CDR1 reads SNHLY; CDR2 reads FYNNEI. CDR3 length: 15 residues. The CDR3 here is CASRRGQGLTDTQYF. CDR3 nucleotides: TGTGCCAGCAGGAGAGGACAGGGTTTAACAGATACGCAGTATTTT.

This clone appeared a few times. The genes are TRBV6-1 and TRBJ1-2; 9 bases are a match to TRBD1. V shed 6 bases, J shed 7 bases, and the junction held 9 bases outside the gene matches. The length of the CDR3 is 14 residues. Germline V gene data show CDR1 as MNHNS and CDR2 as SASEGT. CDR3: CASRRTGVPSGYTF. CDR3 coding DNA: TGTGCCAGCAGGAGGACAGGGGTTCCCAGTGGCTACACCTTC.

V gene TRBV7-8 combines with J gene TRBJ1-3; no reliable D call. The CDR3 has 17 residues. Germline V gene data show CDR1 as SGHVS and CDR2 as FQNEAQ. The V end lost 5 bases, the J end lost 1 base, and 18 bases lay between the germline ends. This chain's CDR3 is CASSLGSDGLSGNTIYF. In DNA form, the CDR3 reads TGTGCCAGCAGCCTGGGATCGGACGGACTATCTGGAAACACCATATATTTT.

This clone showed up just once. V and J are TRBV19 and TRBJ1-3, with 8 bases matching TRBD1. The CDR3 totals 14 residues. The J segment lost 2 bases and the V segment lost 7 bases, leaving 4 bases of the junction unmatched. Looked up from germline, CDR1 is LNHDA and CDR2 is SQIVND (reference sequence). The chain's CDR3 is CASTPTGAGNTIYF. For the CDR3, the DNA is TGTGCCAGTACCCCGACAGGGGCTGGAAACACCATATATTTT. Supplemented by reference TRBV19 and TRBJ1-3, the full variable domain reads DGGITQSPKYLFRKEGQNVTLSCEQNLNHDAMYWYRQDPGQGLRLIYYSQIVNDFQKGDIAEGYSVSREKKESFPLTVTSAQKNPTAFYLCASTPTGAGNTIYFGEGSWLTVV.

V gene TRBV24-1 combines with J gene TRBJ2-1, with 9 bases that match TRBD1. Trimming at V came to 3 bases and at J to 10 bases, leaving 15 bases not matched to a gene. Germline V CDR1 and CDR2: KGHDR, SFDVKD. The CDR3 is made up of 17 amino acids. The CDR3: CATSDRLSGTGKWEQFF. CDR3 DNA: TGTGCCACCAGTGATAGGCTTTCCGGGACAGGGAAGTGGGAGCAGTTCTTC.

This chain joins TRBV2 and TRBJ1-2; 7 bases are shared with TRBD1. The CDR3 consists of 15 residues. Losses at the gene ends were 5 bases for V and 4 bases for J; bases not matched to a gene: 10. CDR1 is SNHLY and CDR2 is FYNNEI in the germline V gene. CDR3 nucleotide sequence: TGTGCCAGCAGTCAAGGACAGGTGACAGGCTATGGCTACACCTTC. As protein: CASSQGQVTGYGYTF.

This chain links TRBV5-4 with TRBJ1-2, with 9 bases identical to TRBD1. The CDR3 runs to 16 residues. J gave up 4 bases and V 4 bases, and 11 bases lay outside the gene matches. Per germline, CDR1 SGHNT and CDR2 YYREEE (reference sequence). DNA of the CDR3: TGTGCCAGCAGCGTAATACAGGGGGCGGAAAGCTATGGCTACACCTTC. Protein sequence: CASSVIQGAESYGYTF.

Written as DNA, the CDR3 is TGTGCCAGCAGCCAAGCGGCAGGGGGAAACACCATATATTTT. It specifies CASSQAAGGNTIYF. The chain recombines TRBV3-1 (or the pseudogene TRBV3-2) with TRBJ1-3; a possible D gene is TRBD1 (5 bases). V dropped 1 base and J dropped 4 bases, with 8 bases sitting between them. In germline, CDR1 is LGHDT, CDR2 YNNKEL (reference sequence). The CDR3 has 14 amino acids.

This chain links TRBV29-1 with TRBJ1-6; TRBD1 agrees at 10 bases. The CDR3 spans 14 residues. Germline V CDR1 and CDR2: SQVTM, ANQGSEA. Germline trimming cut 6 bases from V and 8 bases from J; bases unmatched to any gene: 7. The CDR3 reads CSVRQGAYDSPLHF. DNA of the CDR3: TGCAGCGTCCGACAGGGGGCATATGATTCACCCCTCCACTTT.

This sequence joins TRBV19 and TRBJ2-7, with a possible D match to TRBD2 (6 bases). There are 15 residues in the CDR3. Germline assignment: CDR1 LNHDA and CDR2 SQIVND (reference sequence). V was trimmed by 5 bases and J by 0 bases, leaving 14 bases between them. DNA of the CDR3: TGTGCCAGTAGTGCGTCTAGCGCTAGCTCCTACGAGCAGTACTTC. The encoded protein is CASSASSASSYEQYF.

The chain combines TRBV19 with TRBJ1-1; D ambiguous. V gave up 6 bases and J gave up 4 bases, with 12 bases separating them. CDR3 size: 13 residues. Germline CDR1 reads LNHDA; CDR2 reads SQIVND (reference sequence). CDR3 loop: CASSETFFTEAFF. The CDR3 region has the DNA TGTGCCAGTAGCGAGACATTTTTCACTGAAGCTTTCTTT.

A note on this clone: In the same sample, other DNA sequences code for this CDR3. The CDR3, as DNA: TGTGCCAGCTCACCTACAGGGGGCTCTGGAAACACCATATATTTT. It yields the protein CASSPTGGSGNTIYF. This chain links TRBV18 with TRBJ1-3, with 8 bases identical to TRBD1. This CDR3 has 15 amino acids. Germline assignment: CDR1 KGHSH and CDR2 LQKENI. The V and J ends lost 3 bases and 0 bases, in that order; junction bases with no gene match: 1.

The chain links TRBV19 to TRBJ2-1; TRBD2 matches at 7 bases. Germline V CDR1 and CDR2: LNHDA, SQIVND (reference sequence). The CDR3 contains 15 residues. V was pared by 6 bases and J by 0 bases, with 5 bases of the junction left unmatched. CDR3 region: CASRESGVSYNEQFF. CDR3 nucleotide sequence: TGTGCCAGTAGAGAAAGCGGGGTCTCCTACAATGAGCAGTTCTTC.

The rearrangement links TRBV10-1 to TRBJ2-1; D may be TRBD2 (5 bases). Trimming shortened V by 4 bases and J by 13 bases, and 14 bases separated the two germline ends. CDR1 WNHNN and CDR2 SYGVQD come from the germline V gene (reference sequence). This CDR3 is 12 amino acids long. The CDR3 coding sequence is TGCGCCAGCAGTGCGCTAGGAGGACTCCAGTTCTTC. Its protein is CASSALGGLQFF.

The V gene is TRBV5-4, the J gene TRBJ1-2, with D possibly matching TRBD1 (5 bases). The V gene's germline CDR1 is SGHNT and CDR2 YYREEE (reference sequence). The CDR3 spans 13 residues. V gave up 4 bases and J gave up 8 bases, with 15 bases separating them. The CDR3 spells CASSPDQGRGYTF. The DNA of the CDR3 is TGTGCCAGCAGCCCAGATCAGGGTAGAGGCTACACCTTC.